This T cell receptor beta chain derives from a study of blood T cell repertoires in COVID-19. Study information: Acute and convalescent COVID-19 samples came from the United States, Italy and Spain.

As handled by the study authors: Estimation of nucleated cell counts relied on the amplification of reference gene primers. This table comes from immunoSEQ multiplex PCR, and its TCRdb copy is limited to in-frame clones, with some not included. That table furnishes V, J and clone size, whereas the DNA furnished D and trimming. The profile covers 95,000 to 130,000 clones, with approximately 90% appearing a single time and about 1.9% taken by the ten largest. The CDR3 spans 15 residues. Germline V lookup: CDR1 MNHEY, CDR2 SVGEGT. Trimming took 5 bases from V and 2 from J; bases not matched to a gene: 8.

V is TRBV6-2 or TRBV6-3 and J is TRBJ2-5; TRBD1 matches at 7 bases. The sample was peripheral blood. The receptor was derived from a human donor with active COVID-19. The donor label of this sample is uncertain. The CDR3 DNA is TGTGCCAGCAGTAACAGACAGGGAATACAAGAGACCCAGTACTTC. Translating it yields CASSNRQGIQETQYF.